The entry that follows covers one T cell receptor (beta chain) sequence. Its target is not known. The data were obtained in a study of shared clonotypes between healthy human individuals. Looking at the study overall: Serving as donors were a couple of women and a few men, whose ages spanned 18 to 49. Notes on the study in general: Relative to their counterparts shared across all four donors, non-shared clonotypes exhibited diminished generation probabilities. Expectations were that clonotype sharing among donors would be affected by sequencing depth.

The CDR3 is 14 amino acids. V was pared by 4 bases and J by 3 bases, with 3 bases of the junction left unmatched. The germline gives CDR1 MNHEY, CDR2 SVGAGI. Genomic DNA per cell subset filled all wells of several immunoSEQ plates. This table comes from immunoSEQ multiplex PCR, and its TCRdb copy is limited to in-frame clones, with some not included. Here the sample spans 2 million to 3 million clones, 80% to 95% being singletons. V usage is TRBV6-5 and J usage is TRBJ2-5; 9 bases match TRBD1. Sequenced material: naive CD4+ T cells from PBMCs. The subset: CD45RA+ positively selected. The clonotype comes from a man in his late teens or twenties in good health. Some clones in this sample may be carry-over from other donors' samples. The CDR3 coding sequence is TGTGCCAGCAGTTCACAGGGGGCCGAAGAGACCCAGTACTTC. Residues: CASSSQGAEETQYF.